This T cell receptor (beta chain) was captured by sequencing in a study of blood T cell repertoires in COVID-19 (dated by TCRdb to 2018 to 2020). About the investigation overall: Samples covering the acute and convalescent phases of COVID-19 were provided by collaborators in the United States, Italy and Spain. The samples were drawn from the first 160 participants of the ongoing ImmuneRACE study and from more than 1,000 subjects provided by 6 global collaborators. HLA class I and class II types, where available, came from metadata supplied by the sample provider rather than from assay-based typing. Nearly every sample came with metadata listing a de-identified subject ID, COVID-19 status, age in years and sex. The dataset comprised deeply sampled blood TCRbeta repertoires from subjects exposed to, actively infected with, or recovered from COVID-19. The material from the prospective study consisted of cDNA or gDNA derived from T cells, B-cell-depleted T cells, or PBMCs. A freely available public database, intended as a resource for researchers studying the immune response to SARS-CoV-2, is where the repertoires were released. Results the study describes overall, beyond this receptor: The amount of clinical and demographic metadata varied by source and participant and was provided uncurated.

Germline trimming amounts to 5 bases on V and 3 bases on J, with 3 as the count of junction bases outside the gene matches. As encoded in the germline V gene, CDR1 is SGHRS while CDR2 is YFSETQ. The CDR3, from cysteine to phenylalanine, totals 13 residues. Only the CDR3 DNA stays, 39 bases, in frame from base 1. The collaborating institutions used their own protocols to collect whole blood in K2EDTA tubes. For TCRbeta analysis, collaborators shipped samples in one of three forms: frozen whole blood, isolated PBMCs, or DNA extracted from either of those sample types. TCRbeta CDR3 regions were amplified from genomic DNA using the immunoSEQ Assay, a bias-controlled multiplex PCR. In the original analysis: The number of nucleated cells in each sample was estimated by amplification of reference gene primers within the assay. To quantify the absolute abundance of each unique TCRbeta CDR3 rearrangement, sequence reads were collapsed and filtered. Productive Simpson clonality was computed per sample as the square root of Simpson's diversity index over productive rearrangements. What TCRdb holds here is the immuneACCESS table cut down to in-frame rearrangements. Part of the clones is not present; checked against another copy, under half of the missing clones reflect an unresolved V gene, and the others are unexplained. From that table come the V and J calls and clone size; the DNA was used to work out D and trimming. Here the sample has 50,000 to 55,000 clones; just over 85% occur a single time. Under 3.5% of the sample is in the top ten clones.

This clone was counted many times. Its antigen remains unidentified. One base away there is no much larger clone; base qualities are not given. The sample holds other DNA sequences that translate to the same CDR3. Material: peripheral blood. Recombination connected TRBV5-1 to TRBJ2-7, and TRBD1 matches 9 of the central bases. The sequence was obtained from a man of 80 years or more with acute or convalescent COVID-19. The nucleotides read TGCGCCAGCAGGACAGGGGGTGGCTACGAGCAGTACTTC. It encodes CASRTGGGYEQYF.